The rows below give T cell receptor beta chains drawn from one sample of a study of cytomegalovirus exposure and HLA in healthy donors. The table came from immunoSEQ multiplex PCR; TCRdb's copy has only in-frame clones and leaves some out. The data show about 130,000 clones, with 65% to 90% seen just once and 0.55% to 0.85% held by the top ten. The sequencing sample was made of PBMCs. The source of these receptors is a man between 18 and 29 years old in good health and CMV-seronegative. CDR3s include the opening cysteine and the closing phenylalanine or tryptophan. D genes are given only for firm matches. Rows give clone size only sometimes, using once, few, many, or a class for an expanded clone.

J	V	D	size	DNA	CDR3
TRBJ2-4	TRBV7-9	TRBD1	.	TGTGCCAGCAGCCTAGGGGGCGCGTCCAAAAACATTCAGTACTTC	CASSLGGASKNIQYF
TRBJ1-4	TRBV7-2	.	.	TGTGCCAGCAGCTTCGGGACACTATTTCAGAATGAAAAACTGTTTTTT	CASSFGTLFQNEKLFF
TRBJ1-6	TRBV4-1	.	.	TGCGCCAGCAGCTTCAGGGAACTGGATTTATCACCCCTCCACTTT	CASSFRELDLSPLHF
TRBJ1-5	TRBV4-1	.	.	TGCGCCAGCAGCCAAGAGATTGGCAGGGATGGACAGCCCCAGCATTTT	CASSQEIGRDGQPQHF
TRBJ1-1	TRBV5-1	.	.	TGCGCCAGCACCGGGGGAGGGCTCCGGAACACTGAAGCTTTCTTT	CASTGGGLRNTEAFF
TRBJ1-5	TRBV28	.	.	TGTGCCAGCAGGATTGACACCGGTAATCAGCCCCAGCATTTT	CASRIDTGNQPQHF
TRBJ2-7	TRBV7-6	TRBD1	few	TGTGCCAGCAGCCCGGGACAGGGGGCCTACGAGCAGTACTTC	CASSPGQGAYEQYF
TRBJ1-2	TRBV7-9	.	.	TGTGCCAGCATCGACGTCCGGGCGGGTACTAACTATGGCTACACCTTC	CASIDVRAGTNYGYTF
TRBJ2-3	TRBV5-5	.	.	TGTGCCAGCGTCGGAGATACGCAGTATTTT	CASVGDTQYF
TRBJ1-3	TRBV5-1	.	.	TGCGCCAGCAGCTTGACAAACGTGGGGCGCGCTGGAAACACCATATATTTT	CASSLTNVGRAGNTIYF
TRBJ2-1	TRBV5-1	TRBD1	.	TGCGCCAGCAGCTTGGGACAGGGGGCCTTTGAGCAGTTCTTC	CASSLGQGAFEQFF
TRBJ1-1	TRBV7-9	TRBD1	.	TGTGCCAGCAGCAAAGTAGCCGGGACAGGGCGAAACACTGAAGCTTTCTTT	CASSKVAGTGRNTEAFF